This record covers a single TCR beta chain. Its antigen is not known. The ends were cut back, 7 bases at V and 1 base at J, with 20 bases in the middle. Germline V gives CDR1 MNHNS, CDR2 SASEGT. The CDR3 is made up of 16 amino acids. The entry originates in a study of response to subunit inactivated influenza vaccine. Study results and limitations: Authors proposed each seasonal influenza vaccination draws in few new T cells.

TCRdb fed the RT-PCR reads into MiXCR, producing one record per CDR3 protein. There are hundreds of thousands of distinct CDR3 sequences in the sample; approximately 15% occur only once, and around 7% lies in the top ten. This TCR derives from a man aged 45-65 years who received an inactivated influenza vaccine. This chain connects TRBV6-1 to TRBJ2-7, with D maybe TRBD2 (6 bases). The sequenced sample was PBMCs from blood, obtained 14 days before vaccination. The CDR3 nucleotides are TGTGCCAGCACAGAAAGGAGCGGGCGGTCTTCCTACGAGCAGTACTTC. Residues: CASTERSGRSSYEQYF.